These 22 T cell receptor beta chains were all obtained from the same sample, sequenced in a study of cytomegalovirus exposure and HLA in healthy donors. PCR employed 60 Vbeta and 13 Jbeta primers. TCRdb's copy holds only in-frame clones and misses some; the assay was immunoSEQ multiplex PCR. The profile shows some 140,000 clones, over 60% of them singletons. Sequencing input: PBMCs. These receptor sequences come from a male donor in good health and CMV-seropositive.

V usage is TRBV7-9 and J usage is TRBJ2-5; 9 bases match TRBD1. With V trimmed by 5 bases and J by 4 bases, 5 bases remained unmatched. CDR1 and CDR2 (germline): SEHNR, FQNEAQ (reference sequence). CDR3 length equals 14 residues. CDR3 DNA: TGTGCCAGCAGCGCCTTGACAGGGGGAGAGACCCAGTACTTC. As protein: CASSALTGGETQYF.

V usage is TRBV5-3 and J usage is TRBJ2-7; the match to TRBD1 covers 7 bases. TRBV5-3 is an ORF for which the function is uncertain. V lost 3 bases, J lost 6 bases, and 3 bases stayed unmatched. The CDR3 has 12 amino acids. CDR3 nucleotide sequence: TGTGCCAGAAGCTCCAGGGGGTGCGAGCAGTACTTC. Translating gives CARSSRGCEQYF.

The CDR3 nucleotides are TGTGCCAGCAGTAGTGGACAGGGGGCAGGAGATACGCAGTATTTT. Translation: CASSSGQGAGDTQYF. The chain couples TRBV6-6 to TRBJ2-3, with 11 positions matching TRBD1. Germline CDR1 is MNHNY and CDR2 is SVGAGI (reference sequence). The CDR3 is made up of 15 amino acids. V shed 5 bases, J shed 5 bases, and the junction held 6 bases outside the gene matches.

CDR3 sequence reads: CSVAETATNEKLFF. As DNA, the CDR3 is TGCAGCGTTGCCGAGACAGCAACTAATGAAAAACTGTTTTTT. V usage is TRBV29-1 and J usage is TRBJ1-4; the D gene is possibly TRBD1 (5 bases). CDR1 and CDR2 (germline): SQVTM, ANQGSEA. The CDR3 has 14 amino acids. Trimming cost V 4 bases and J 0 bases, with 9 bases left between them.

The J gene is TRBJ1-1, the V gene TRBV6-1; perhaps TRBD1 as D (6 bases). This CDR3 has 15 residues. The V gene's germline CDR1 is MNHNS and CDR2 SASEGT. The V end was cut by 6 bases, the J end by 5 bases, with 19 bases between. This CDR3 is CASSPRDTLTTEAFF. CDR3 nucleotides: TGTGCCAGCAGCCCCCGGGACACCTTGACGACTGAAGCTTTCTTT.

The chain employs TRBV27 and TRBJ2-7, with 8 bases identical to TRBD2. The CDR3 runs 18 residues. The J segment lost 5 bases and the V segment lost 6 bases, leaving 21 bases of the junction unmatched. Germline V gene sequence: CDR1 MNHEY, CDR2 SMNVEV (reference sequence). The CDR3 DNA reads TGTGCCAGCAGCCCGGGAGGCTTTACTAGCGGTATGGGGCACGAGCAGTACTTC. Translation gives CASSPGGFTSGMGHEQYF.

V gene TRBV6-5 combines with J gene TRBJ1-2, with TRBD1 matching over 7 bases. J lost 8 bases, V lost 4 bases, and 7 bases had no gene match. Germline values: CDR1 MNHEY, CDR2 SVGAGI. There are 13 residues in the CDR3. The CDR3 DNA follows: TGTGCCAGCAGTTGGACAGGTGACTGGGGCTACACCTTC. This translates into CASSWTGDWGYTF.

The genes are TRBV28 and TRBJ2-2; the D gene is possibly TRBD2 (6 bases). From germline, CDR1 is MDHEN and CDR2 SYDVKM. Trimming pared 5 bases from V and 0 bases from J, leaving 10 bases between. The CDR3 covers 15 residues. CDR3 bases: TGTGCCAGCAGTCCTCTAGCGACGAACACCGGGGAGCTGTTTTTT. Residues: CASSPLATNTGELFF.

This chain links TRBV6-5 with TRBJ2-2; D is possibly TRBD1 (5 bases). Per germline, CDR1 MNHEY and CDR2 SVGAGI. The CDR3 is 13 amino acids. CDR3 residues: CAIRRANTGELFF. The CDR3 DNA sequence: TGTGCGATACGCAGGGCGAACACCGGGGAGCTGTTTTTT.

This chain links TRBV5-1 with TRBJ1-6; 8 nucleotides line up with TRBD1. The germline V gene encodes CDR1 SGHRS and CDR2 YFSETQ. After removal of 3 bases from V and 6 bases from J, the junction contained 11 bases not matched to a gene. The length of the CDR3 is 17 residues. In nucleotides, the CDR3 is TGCGCCAGCAGCTACTCATCCGGGACAGGCGGTAATTCACCCCTCCACTTT. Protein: CASSYSSGTGGNSPLHF.

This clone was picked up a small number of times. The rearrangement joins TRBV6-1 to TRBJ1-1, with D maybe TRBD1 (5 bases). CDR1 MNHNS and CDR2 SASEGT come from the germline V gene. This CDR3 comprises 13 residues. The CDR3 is CAVGRARNTEAFF. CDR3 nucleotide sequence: TGTGCGGTTGGCAGGGCTAGGAACACTGAAGCTTTCTTT.

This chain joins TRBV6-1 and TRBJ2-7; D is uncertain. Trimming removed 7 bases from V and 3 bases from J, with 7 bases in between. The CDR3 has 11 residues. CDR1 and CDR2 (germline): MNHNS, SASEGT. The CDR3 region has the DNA TGTGCCAGCACCGGGTACTACGAGCAGTACTTC. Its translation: CASTGYYEQYF.

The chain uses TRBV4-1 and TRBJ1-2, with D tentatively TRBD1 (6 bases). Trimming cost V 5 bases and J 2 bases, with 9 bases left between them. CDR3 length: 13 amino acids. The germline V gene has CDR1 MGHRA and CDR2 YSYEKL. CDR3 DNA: TGCGCCAGCAGCTACCAGGGGAACTATGGCTACACCTTC. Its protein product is CASSYQGNYGYTF.

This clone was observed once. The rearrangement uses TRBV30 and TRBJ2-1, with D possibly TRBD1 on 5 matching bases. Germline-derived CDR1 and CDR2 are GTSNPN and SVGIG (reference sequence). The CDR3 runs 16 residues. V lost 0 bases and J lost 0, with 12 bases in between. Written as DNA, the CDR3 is TGTGCCTGGAGTGTATCAGGGATAAGCTCCTACAATGAGCAGTTCTTC. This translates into CAWSVSGISSYNEQFF.

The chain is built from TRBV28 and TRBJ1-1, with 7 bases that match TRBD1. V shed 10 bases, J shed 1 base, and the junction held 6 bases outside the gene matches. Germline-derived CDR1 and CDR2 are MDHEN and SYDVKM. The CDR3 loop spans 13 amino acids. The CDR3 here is CATQGGGNTEAFF. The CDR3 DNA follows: TGTGCCACCCAGGGGGGTGGGAACACTGAAGCTTTCTTT.

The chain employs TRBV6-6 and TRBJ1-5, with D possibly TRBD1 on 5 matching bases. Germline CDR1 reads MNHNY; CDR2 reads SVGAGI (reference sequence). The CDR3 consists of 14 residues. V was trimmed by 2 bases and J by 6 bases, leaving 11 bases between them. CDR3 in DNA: TGTGCCAGCAGTTACCCGTCCGGGGGTCAGCCCCAGCATTTT. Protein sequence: CASSYPSGGQPQHF.

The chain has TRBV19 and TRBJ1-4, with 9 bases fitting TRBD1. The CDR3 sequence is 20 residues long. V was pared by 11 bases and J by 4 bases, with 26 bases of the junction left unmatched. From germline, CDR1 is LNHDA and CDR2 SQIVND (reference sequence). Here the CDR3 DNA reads TGTGCCCAACGAAAAGAGGGACAGGGAGGGAGCCTCCGGCTTAATGAAAAACTGTTTTTT. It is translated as CAQRKEGQGGSLRLNEKLFF.

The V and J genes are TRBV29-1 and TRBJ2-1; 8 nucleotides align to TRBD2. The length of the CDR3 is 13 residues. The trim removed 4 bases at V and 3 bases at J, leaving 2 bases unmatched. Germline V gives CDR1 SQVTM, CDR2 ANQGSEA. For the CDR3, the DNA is TGCAGCGTTGTAACTAGCGGCTACAATGAGCAGTTCTTC. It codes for CSVVTSGYNEQFF.

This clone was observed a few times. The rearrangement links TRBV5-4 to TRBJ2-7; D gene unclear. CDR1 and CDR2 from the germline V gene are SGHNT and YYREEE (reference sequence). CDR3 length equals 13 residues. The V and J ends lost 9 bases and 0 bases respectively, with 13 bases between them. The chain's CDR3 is CATSGSFSYEQYF. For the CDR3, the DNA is TGTGCCACTTCGGGTTCTTTCTCCTACGAGCAGTACTTC.

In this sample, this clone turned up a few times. CDR3 bases: TGTGCCAGCAGCTCGGAACAGGGCTACTATAATTCACCCCTCCACTTT. Translated: CASSSEQGYYNSPLHF. The rearrangement uses TRBV5-6 and TRBJ1-6; D is perhaps TRBD1 (6 bases). V was shortened by 3 bases and J by 3 bases, with 13 bases between the two germline ends. CDR1 is SGHDT and CDR2 is YYEEEE in the germline V gene. The CDR3 consists of 16 residues.

CDR3 in DNA: TGTGCCAGCTCACTTAAGCGCGGGGGCCACACAGATACGCAGTATTTT. This codes for CASSLKRGGHTDTQYF. The chain employs TRBV18 and TRBJ2-3; D possibly corresponds to TRBD2 (7 bases). The ends were cut back, 4 bases at V and 2 bases at J, with 16 bases in the middle. CDR3 length: 16 amino acids. Germline loops: CDR1 KGHSH, CDR2 LQKENI. The variable domain in full, completed from reference TRBV18 and TRBJ2-3, reads NAGVMQNPRHLVRRRGQEARLRCSPMKGHSHVYWYRQLPEEGLKFMVYLQKENIIDESGMPKERFSAEFPKEGPSILRIQQVVRGDSAAYFCASSLKRGGHTDTQYFGPGTRLTVL.

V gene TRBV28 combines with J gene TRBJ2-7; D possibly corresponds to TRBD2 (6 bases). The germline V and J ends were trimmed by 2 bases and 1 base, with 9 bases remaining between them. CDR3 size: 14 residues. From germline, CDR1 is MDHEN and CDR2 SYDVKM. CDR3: CASSLAGRSYEQYF. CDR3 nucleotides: TGTGCCAGCAGTTTAGCGGGAAGGTCCTACGAGCAGTACTTC.